The 11 T cell receptor beta chains below were found in one sample sequenced in a study of T cells expressing NK-cell markers. TCRdb processed the 5' RACE reads again and assigns one entry to each CDR3 protein, with no DNA. The sample includes roughly 430,000 distinct CDR3 sequences. The sample was blood T cells: a sorted CD56 or NKG2C T cell subset, CD4+ or CD8+ T cells, or bulk PBMC T cells (not recorded which). Receptor source: a woman between 18 and 70 years old in good health.

The J gene is TRBJ2-3, the V gene TRBV11-3; the D gene TCRdb calls, TRBD1, cannot be checked with no DNA. The V gene's germline CDR1 is SGHNT and CDR2 YENEEA. This CDR3 contains 15 residues. CDR3 region: CASSPPGRSRGTQYF.

The rearrangement links TRBV10-3 to TRBJ2-1; TCRdb returns TRBD2, unconfirmable since there is no DNA. CDR1 ENHRY and CDR2 SYGVKD come from the germline V gene. The CDR3 spans 16 residues. CDR3: CAISERAASSYNEQFF.

This chain joins TRBV5-5 and TRBJ2-3. This CDR3 has 12 amino acids. Germline CDR1 is SGHKS and CDR2 is YYEKEE (reference sequence). CDR3 sequence: CASSSIEDTQYF.

This rearrangement joins TRBV7-3 to TRBJ2-2. Germline loops: CDR1 SGHTA, CDR2 FQGTGA. The CDR3 sequence is 15 residues long. This chain's CDR3 is CASSSRPLPTGELFF.

This CDR3 reads CASSPLTGWSGELFF. This chain uses TRBV5-1 with TRBJ2-2. Germline CDR1 SGHRS, CDR2 YFSETQ. The CDR3 spans 15 residues. Combining the CDR3 with reference TRBV5-1 and TRBJ2-2 gives the whole variable domain KAGVTQTPRYLIKTRGQQVTLSCSPISGHRSVSWYQQTPGQGLQFLFEYFSETQRNKGNFPGRFSGRQFSNSRSEMNVSTLELGDSALYLCASSPLTGWSGELFFGEGSRLTVL.

The chain combines TRBV5-4 with TRBJ2-5; the TCRdb call, TRBD1, lacks DNA for checking. Germline V CDR1 and CDR2: SGHNT, YYREEE (reference sequence). This CDR3 region has 16 residues. The CDR3 region is CASSLVGTDFQETQYF.

The chain couples TRBV3-1 to TRBJ1-2; TCRdb's D call, TRBD1, is unchecked because there is no DNA. This CDR3 contains 15 residues. Germline CDR1 LGHDT, CDR2 YNNKEL (reference sequence). The CDR3: CASCPGQGLGYGYTF.

This rearrangement joins TRBV4-1 to TRBJ2-5. Germline CDR1 reads MGHRA; CDR2 reads YSYEKL. CDR3 size: 17 residues. This chain's CDR3 is CASSQIVFSGSQETQYF.

The rearrangement joins TRBV12-3 or TRBV12-4 to TRBJ2-1; TCRdb calls TRBD1, which cannot be checked without DNA. The CDR3 is made up of 15 amino acids. The CDR3 sequence: CASSSGPQIAPEQFF.

The CDR3 loop reads CASRTDGGGTEAFF. The chain recombines TRBV6-5 with TRBJ1-1; TCRdb calls TRBD1, which cannot be checked without DNA. The CDR3 consists of 14 residues. Germline CDR1 and CDR2: MNHEY and SVGAGI.

This chain connects TRBV6-5 to TRBJ1-6; lacking DNA, the TRBD1 call made by TCRdb goes unchecked. Germline-derived CDR1 and CDR2 are MNHEY and SVGAGI. This CDR3 comprises 14 residues. CDR3 loop: CASSNDRRNSPLHF.